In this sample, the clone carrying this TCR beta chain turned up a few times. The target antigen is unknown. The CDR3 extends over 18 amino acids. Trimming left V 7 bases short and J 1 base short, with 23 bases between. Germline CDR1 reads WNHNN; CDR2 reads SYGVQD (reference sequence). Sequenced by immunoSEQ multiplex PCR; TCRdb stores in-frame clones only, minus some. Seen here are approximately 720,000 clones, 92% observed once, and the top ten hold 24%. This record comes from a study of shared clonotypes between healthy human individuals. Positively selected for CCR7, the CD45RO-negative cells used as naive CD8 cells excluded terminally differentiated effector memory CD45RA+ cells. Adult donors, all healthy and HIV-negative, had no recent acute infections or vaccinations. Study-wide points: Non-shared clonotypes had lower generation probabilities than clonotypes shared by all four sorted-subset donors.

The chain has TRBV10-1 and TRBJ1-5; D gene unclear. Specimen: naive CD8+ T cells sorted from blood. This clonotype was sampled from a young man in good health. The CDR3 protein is CASIYRAPCCESNQPQHF. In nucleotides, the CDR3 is TGCGCCAGCATATATAGGGCTCCTTGTTGCGAAAGCAATCAGCCCCAGCATTTT.